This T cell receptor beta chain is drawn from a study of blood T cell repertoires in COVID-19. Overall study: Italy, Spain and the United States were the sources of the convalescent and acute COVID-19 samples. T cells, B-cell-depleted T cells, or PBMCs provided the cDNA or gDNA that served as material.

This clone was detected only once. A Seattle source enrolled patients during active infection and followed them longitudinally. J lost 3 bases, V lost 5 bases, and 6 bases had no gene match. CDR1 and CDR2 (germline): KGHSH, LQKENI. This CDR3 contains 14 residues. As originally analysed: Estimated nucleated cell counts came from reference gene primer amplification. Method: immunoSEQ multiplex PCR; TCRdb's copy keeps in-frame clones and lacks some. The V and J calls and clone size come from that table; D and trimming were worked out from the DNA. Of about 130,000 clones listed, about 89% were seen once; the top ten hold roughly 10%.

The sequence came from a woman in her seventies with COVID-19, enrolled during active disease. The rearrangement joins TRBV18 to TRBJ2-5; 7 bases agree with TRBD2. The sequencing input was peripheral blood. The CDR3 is CASSTILAEETQYF. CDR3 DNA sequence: TGTGCCAGCTCAACCATTCTAGCGGAAGAGACCCAGTACTTC.